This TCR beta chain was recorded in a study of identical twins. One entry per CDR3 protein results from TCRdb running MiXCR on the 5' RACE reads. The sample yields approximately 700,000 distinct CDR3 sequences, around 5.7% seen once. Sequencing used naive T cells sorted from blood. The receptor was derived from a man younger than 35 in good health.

The CDR3, as DNA: TGTGCCATCAGTTCCGAGGGAGACATTCAGTACTTC. This translates into CAISSEGDIQYF. The chain uses TRBV10-3 and TRBJ2-4; D possibly corresponds to TRBD2 (5 bases). The CDR3 is 12 amino acids. The V gene lost 5 bases and the J gene lost 8 bases, with 10 bases spanning the gap. CDR1 is ENHRY, CDR2 SYGVKD, per germline.